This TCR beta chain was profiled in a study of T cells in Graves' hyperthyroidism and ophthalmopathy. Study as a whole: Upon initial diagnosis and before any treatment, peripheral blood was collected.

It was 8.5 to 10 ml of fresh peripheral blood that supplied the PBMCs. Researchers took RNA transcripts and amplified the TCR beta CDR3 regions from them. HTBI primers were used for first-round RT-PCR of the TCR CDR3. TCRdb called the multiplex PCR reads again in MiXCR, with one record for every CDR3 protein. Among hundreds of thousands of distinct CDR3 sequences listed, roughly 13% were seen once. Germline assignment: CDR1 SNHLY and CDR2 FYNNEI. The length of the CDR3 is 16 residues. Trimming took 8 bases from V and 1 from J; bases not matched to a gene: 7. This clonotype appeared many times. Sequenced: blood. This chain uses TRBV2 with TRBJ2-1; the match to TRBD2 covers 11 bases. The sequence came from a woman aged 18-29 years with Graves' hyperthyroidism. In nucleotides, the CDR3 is TGTGCCAGCTTGGGACTAGCGGACCCATCCTACAATGAGCAGTTCTTC. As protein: CASLGLADPSYNEQFF.